A single sample is the source of the 23 T cell receptor beta chains below, sequenced in a study of early T cells in non-severe SARS-CoV-2 infection. Using its own MiXCR run on the 5' RACE reads, TCRdb lists one record per CDR3 protein. This table holds tens of thousands of distinct CDR3 sequences, 4.6% found once. Sequenced input: whole blood. These receptors were taken from an adult who was a healthcare worker with PCR-confirmed SARS-CoV-2 infection or an uninfected control (not recorded which).

This clonotype came up a few times. V gene TRBV12-3 or TRBV12-4 combines with J gene TRBJ2-1; D call uncertain. V lost 6 bases, J lost 1 base, and 13 bases lay in between. CDR3 length: 15 residues. CDR3: CASSLDGLSYNEQFF. CDR3 coding DNA: TGTGCCAGCAGCCTGGACGGTCTTTCCTACAATGAGCAGTTCTTC.

In this sample, this clonotype turned up many times. The V gene is TRBV12-3 or TRBV12-4, the J gene TRBJ1-2; possibly TRBD1 for D (6 bases). The CDR3 covers 13 residues. V was pared by 6 bases and J by 6 bases, with 14 bases between. The CDR3 loop reads CASSLGQKNGYTF. The CDR3 region has the DNA TGTGCCAGCAGCCTGGGACAAAAGAATGGCTACACCTTC.

This clonotype was found many times. V gene TRBV12-3 or TRBV12-4 combines with J gene TRBJ1-2; 7 nucleotides line up with TRBD1. The CDR3 consists of 13 residues. V dropped 6 bases and J dropped 3; count of bases not matched to a gene: 4. CDR3 sequence (DNA): TGTGCCAGCAGACGGCAGGGGGACTATGGCTACACCTTC. This translates into CASRRQGDYGYTF.

This clonotype was counted ten times or more. The V gene is TRBV15, the J gene TRBJ1-1, with D perhaps matching TRBD1 (6 bases). The CDR3 length is 13 residues. Trimming pared 4 bases from V and 4 bases from J, leaving 10 bases between. CDR1 LNHNV and CDR2 YYDKDF come from the germline V gene (reference sequence). This CDR3 is CATSISGVTEAFF. CDR3 coding DNA: TGTGCCACCAGCATCTCAGGGGTCACTGAAGCTTTCTTT.

This clonotype was observed at least ten times. The chain couples TRBV4-2 to TRBJ2-1, with 13 bases aligning to TRBD2. V lost 1 base to trimming and J lost 5 bases; unmatched junction nucleotides: 2. The CDR3 length is 16 residues. Looked up from germline, CDR1 is LGHNA and CDR2 is YNFKEQ. The CDR3, as DNA: TGTGCCAGCAGCCAAGCCACTAGCGGGGGGGACAATGAGCAGTTCTTC. This sequence encodes CASSQATSGGDNEQFF.

At least ten counts were recorded for this clonotype. The chain joins TRBV18 to TRBJ2-7; D possibly corresponds to TRBD1 (5 bases). Germline loops: CDR1 KGHSH, CDR2 LQKENI. The CDR3 spans 13 residues. Between the trimmed V and J ends, which lost 2 bases and 3 bases, there was a span of 8 bases. In DNA, the CDR3 is TGTGCCAGCTCACCAGGACACCTCTACGAGCAGTACTTC. As protein: CASSPGHLYEQYF.

There are many counts of this clonotype. The J gene is TRBJ1-2, the V gene TRBV18; D not resolved. Trimming left V 4 bases short and J 3 bases short, with 15 bases between. Germline-derived CDR1 and CDR2 are KGHSH and LQKENI. The CDR3 spans 15 residues. CDR3 DNA: TGTGCCAGCTCACGAGACCCATCCGGGGACTATGGCTACACCTTC. It translates to CASSRDPSGDYGYTF.

This clonotype has ten or more counts. The chain has TRBV2 and TRBJ2-1, with D perhaps being TRBD1 or TRBD2 (6 bases each). Looked up from germline, CDR1 is SNHLY and CDR2 is FYNNEI. The CDR3 totals 12 residues. Trimming removed 8 bases from V and 14 bases from J, with 19 bases in between. Here the CDR3 reads CASGGDRDTEFF. The CDR3 nucleotides are TGTGCCAGCGGCGGGGATCGGGACACGGAGTTCTTC.

This clonotype came up many times. This CDR3 reads CSALPGQQLYEQYF. CDR3 DNA sequence: TGCAGTGCTTTACCGGGACAGCAACTCTACGAGCAGTACTTC. The J gene is TRBJ2-7, the V gene TRBV20-1; 7 bases are a match to TRBD1. Looked up from germline, CDR1 is DFQATT and CDR2 is SNEGSKA (reference sequence). After removal of 5 bases from V and 3 bases from J, the junction contained 10 bases not matched to a gene. The length of the CDR3 is 14 residues.

This clonotype was seen many times. The chain uses TRBV12-5 and TRBJ2-1; D unclear. CDR1 is LGHNT and CDR2 is FRNRAP in the germline V gene. Between the trimmed V and J ends, which lost 0 bases and 9 bases, there was a span of 9 bases. There are 13 residues in the CDR3. The CDR3 DNA is TGTGCTAGTGGTTTGGTATCTCCGCCTGAGCAGTTCTTC. Protein product: CASGLVSPPEQFF.

This clonotype came up many times. The J gene is TRBJ1-2, the V gene TRBV11-2, with D tentatively TRBD1 (5 bases). CDR3 length: 15 residues. CDR1 SGHAT and CDR2 FQNNGV come from the germline V gene. V lost 5 bases and J 0 bases, leaving 13 bases between the germline ends. The CDR3 is CASSTGPGANYGYTF. The CDR3, as DNA: TGTGCCAGCAGCACCGGGCCGGGGGCTAACTATGGCTACACCTTC.

This clonotype was seen ten or more times. This chain joins TRBV12-3 or TRBV12-4 and TRBJ2-7; perhaps TRBD2 as D (6 bases). V lost 5 bases and J 12 bases, leaving 17 bases between the germline ends. The CDR3 covers 12 residues. The CDR3 sequence is CASSGGLTSSYF. The CDR3 region has the DNA TGTGCCAGCAGTGGGGGACTGACTAGTTCGTACTTC.

This clonotype was observed many times. This chain uses TRBV20-1 with TRBJ1-5; D unclear. The V and J ends lost 4 bases and 0 bases respectively, with 7 bases between them. Germline lookup yields CDR1 DFQATT and CDR2 SNEGSKA (reference sequence). CDR3 length: 13 amino acids. CDR3 sequence: CSAKDTSNQPQHF. The CDR3, as DNA: TGCAGTGCTAAAGACACTAGCAATCAGCCCCAGCATTTT.

This clonotype occurred many times. The CDR3 bases are TGCGCCAGCAGCTTGGGACTGCAAGAGACCCAGTACTTC. Translation gives CASSLGLQETQYF. This chain uses TRBV5-1 with TRBJ2-5, with D uncertain. Germline values: CDR1 SGHRS, CDR2 YFSETQ. V was clipped by 0 bases and J by 2 bases, with 5 bases between them. The CDR3 loop spans 13 amino acids. The variable domain in full, with the rest retrieved from reference TRBV5-1 and TRBJ2-5, is KAGVTQTPRYLIKTRGQQVTLSCSPISGHRSVSWYQQTPGQGLQFLFEYFSETQRNKGNFPGRFSGRQFSNSRSEMNVSTLELGDSALYLCASSLGLQETQYFGPGTRLLVL.

This clonotype appeared many times. J is TRBJ2-5 and V is TRBV29-1; D may be TRBD1 (5 bases). Per germline, CDR1 SQVTM and CDR2 ANQGSEA. The CDR3 covers 12 residues. V lost 7 bases to trimming and J lost 4 bases, with 13 bases between them. CDR3 bases: TGCAGCGCCAGGGTGTCGGGAGAGACCCAGTACTTC. It specifies CSARVSGETQYF.

The chain employs TRBV12-3 or TRBV12-4 and TRBJ2-7; weak D call: TRBD2 (5 bases). Trimming removed 6 bases at V and 1 base at J, with 13 bases between. CDR3 size: 14 residues. The CDR3 here is CASSPSGGSYEQYF. CDR3 in DNA: TGTGCCAGCAGCCCCAGTGGAGGTTCCTACGAGCAGTACTTC.

This clonotype was seen many times. The V and J genes are TRBV5-1 and TRBJ1-2, with D maybe TRBD1 (6 bases). The ends were cut back, 4 bases at V and 4 bases at J, with 11 bases in the middle. Germline values: CDR1 SGHRS, CDR2 YFSETQ. CDR3 size: 13 residues. The CDR3 sequence: CASSRTETYGYTF. The CDR3 nucleotides read TGCGCCAGCAGCAGGACAGAAACCTATGGCTACACCTTC.

In its sample, this clonotype was seen many times. This rearrangement joins TRBV10-1 to TRBJ1-2, with 7 bases that match TRBD1. V was pared by 6 bases and J by 4 bases, with 8 bases of the junction left unmatched. Germline V gene sequence: CDR1 WNHNN, CDR2 SYGVQD (reference sequence). This CDR3 comprises 14 residues. CDR3 protein: CASSPGGQSYGYTF. For the CDR3, the DNA is TGCGCCAGCAGCCCGGGGGGACAGTCCTATGGCTACACCTTC.

This clonotype was seen a few times. The genes are TRBV10-1 and TRBJ2-3, with D perhaps matching TRBD2 (6 bases). Trimming removed 4 bases at V and 3 bases at J, with 11 bases between. The CDR3 has 14 amino acids. Germline CDR1 is WNHNN and CDR2 is SYGVQD (reference sequence). This CDR3 reads CASSATGVTDTQYF. The CDR3 DNA follows: TGCGCCAGCAGTGCGACGGGGGTGACAGATACGCAGTATTTT.

This clonotype has a count of ten or more. This chain uses TRBV19 with TRBJ1-1, with D perhaps matching TRBD1 (5 bases). Germline CDR1 reads LNHDA; CDR2 reads SQIVND (reference sequence). The CDR3 spans 15 residues. Deletions cut 5 bases from V and 8 bases from J, with 21 bases between. CDR3 sequence reads: CASSPHLGGKMEAFF. In DNA, the CDR3 is TGTGCCAGTAGTCCACACCTGGGGGGGAAGATGGAAGCTTTCTTT.

This clonotype was seen many times. The chain couples TRBV7-6 to TRBJ2-1, with 7 nucleotides matching TRBD2. V shed 4 bases, J shed 4 bases, and the junction held 7 bases outside the gene matches. This CDR3 has 15 residues. The germline gives CDR1 SGHVS, CDR2 FNYEAQ. The CDR3, as DNA: TGTGCCAGCAGCTCCTCTCACGGGGGGTACAATGAGCAGTTCTTC. This translates into CASSSSHGGYNEQFF. Full variable domain (outside the CDR3, taken from reference TRBV7-6 and TRBJ2-1): GAGVSQSPRYKVTKRGQDVALRCDPISGHVSLYWYRQALGQGPEFLTYFNYEAQQDKSGLPNDRFSAERPEGSISTLTIQRTEQRDSAMYRCASSSSHGGYNEQFFGPGTRLTVL.

This clonotype has a count of ten or more. The gene calls are TRBV6-6 and TRBJ2-1; 8 bases fit TRBD1. Germline CDR1 MNHNY, CDR2 SVGAGI (reference sequence). After removal of 5 bases from V and 10 bases from J, the junction contained 7 bases not matched to a gene. The CDR3 is made up of 13 amino acids. The CDR3 sequence: CASSPGQAREQFF. The CDR3 DNA is TGTGCCAGCAGTCCGGGACAGGCAAGAGAGCAGTTCTTC.

V usage is TRBV6-6 and J usage is TRBJ2-5, with D unresolved. V lost 0 bases and J lost 5, with 13 bases in between. This CDR3 comprises 15 residues. Germline V gives CDR1 MNHNY, CDR2 SVGAGI (reference sequence). CDR3: CASSYSSQVDETQYF. The CDR3 DNA follows: TGTGCCAGCAGTTACTCGTCCCAGGTGGACGAGACCCAGTACTTC.